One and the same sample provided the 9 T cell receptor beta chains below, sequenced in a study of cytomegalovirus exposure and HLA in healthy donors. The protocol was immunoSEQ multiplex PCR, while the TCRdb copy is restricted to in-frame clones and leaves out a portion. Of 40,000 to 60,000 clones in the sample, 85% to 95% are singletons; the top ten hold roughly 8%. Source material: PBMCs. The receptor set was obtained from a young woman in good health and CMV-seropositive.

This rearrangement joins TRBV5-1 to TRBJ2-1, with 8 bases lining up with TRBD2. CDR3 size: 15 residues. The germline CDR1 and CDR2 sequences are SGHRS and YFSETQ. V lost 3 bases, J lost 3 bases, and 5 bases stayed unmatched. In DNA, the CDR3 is TGCGCCAGCAGCTACCCGGGACTAGACTACAATGAGCAGTTCTTC. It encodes CASSYPGLDYNEQFF.

The CDR3 DNA reads TGTGCCAGCAGCGTAGGAAGAATACTCAATGAGCAGTTCTTC. It translates to CASSVGRILNEQFF. The V gene is TRBV9, the J gene TRBJ2-1; no reliable D call. CDR3 length: 14 amino acids. Deletions cut 0 bases from V and 6 bases from J, with 10 bases between. Germline assignment: CDR1 SGDLS and CDR2 YYNGEE.

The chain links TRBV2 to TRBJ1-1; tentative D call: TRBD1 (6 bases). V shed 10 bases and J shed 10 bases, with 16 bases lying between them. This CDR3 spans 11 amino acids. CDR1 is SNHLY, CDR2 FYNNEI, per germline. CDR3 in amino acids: CAIADRQGAFF. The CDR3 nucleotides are TGTGCCATCGCCGACAGGCAAGGAGCTTTCTTT.

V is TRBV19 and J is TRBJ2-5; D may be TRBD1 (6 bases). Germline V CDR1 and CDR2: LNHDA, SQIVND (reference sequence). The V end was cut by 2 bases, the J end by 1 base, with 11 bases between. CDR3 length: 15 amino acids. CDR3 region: CASSIQGSLQETQYF. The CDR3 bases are TGTGCCAGTAGTATACAGGGGTCTCTCCAAGAGACCCAGTACTTC.

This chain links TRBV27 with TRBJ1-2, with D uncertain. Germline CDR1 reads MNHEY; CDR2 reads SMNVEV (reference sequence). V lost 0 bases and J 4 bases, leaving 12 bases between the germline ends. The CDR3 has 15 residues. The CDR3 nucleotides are TGTGCCAGCAGTTTATCGTGGCGGGCTCTCTATGGCTACACCTTC. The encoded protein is CASSLSWRALYGYTF.

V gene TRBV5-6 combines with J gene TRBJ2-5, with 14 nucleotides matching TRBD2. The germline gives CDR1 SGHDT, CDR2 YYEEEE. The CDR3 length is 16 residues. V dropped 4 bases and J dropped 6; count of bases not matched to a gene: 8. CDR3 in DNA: TGTGCCAGCAGCGCGGCCGGGACTAGCGGGAGAAAGACCCAGTACTTC. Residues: CASSAAGTSGRKTQYF.

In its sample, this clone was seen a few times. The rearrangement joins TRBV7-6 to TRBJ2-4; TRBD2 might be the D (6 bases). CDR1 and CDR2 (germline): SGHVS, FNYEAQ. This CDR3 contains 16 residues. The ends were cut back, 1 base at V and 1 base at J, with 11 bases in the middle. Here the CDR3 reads CASSLGEDGAKNIQYF. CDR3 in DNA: TGTGCCAGCAGCTTAGGGGAGGATGGGGCCAAAAACATTCAGTACTTC.

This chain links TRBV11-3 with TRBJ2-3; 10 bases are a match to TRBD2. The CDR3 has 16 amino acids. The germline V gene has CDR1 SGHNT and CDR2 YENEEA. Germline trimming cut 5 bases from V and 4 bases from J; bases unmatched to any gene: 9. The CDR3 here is CASSETGTSAPDTQYF. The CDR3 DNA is TGTGCCAGCAGCGAGACCGGGACTAGCGCACCAGATACGCAGTATTTT.

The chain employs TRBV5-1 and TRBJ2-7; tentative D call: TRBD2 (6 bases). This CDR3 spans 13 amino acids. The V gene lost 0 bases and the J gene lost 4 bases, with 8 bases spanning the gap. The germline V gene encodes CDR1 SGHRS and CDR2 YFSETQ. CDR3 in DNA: TGCGCCAGCAGCTTGGGGAGGGCATACGAGCAGTACTTC. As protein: CASSLGRAYEQYF.